The 18 T cell receptor beta chains reported below all come from one sample, sequenced in a study of CD8+CD57+ T cells in acquired aplastic anemia. Profiling that covered TCR beta VDJ and CDR3 relied on genomic DNA as its template. Via MiXCR, TCRdb re-called the reads, giving one row per CDR3 protein. The sample yields 150,000 to 200,000 distinct CDR3 sequences, around half seen once. Patients who underwent sequencing had shown CD8+CD57+ cell expansion by flow cytometry. Source material: sorted CD4+, CD8+, or CD8+CD57+ T cells (not recorded which) from PBMCs. The receptors here all came from a human donor with aplastic anemia.

The chain joins TRBV24-1 to TRBJ2-2; D is unresolved. V shed 6 bases and J shed 7 bases, with 5 bases lying between them. This CDR3 has 11 residues. Germline assignment: CDR1 KGHDR and CDR2 SFDVKD. The CDR3 coding sequence is TGTGCCACCAGTTCACTCGGGGAGCTGTTTTTT. Residues: CATSSLGELFF.

This clonotype turned up a few times. The chain uses TRBV7-9 and TRBJ2-2; D call uncertain. The CDR3 is 12 amino acids. The V and J ends lost 5 bases and 9 bases respectively, with 10 bases between them. Germline V gives CDR1 SEHNR, CDR2 FQNEAQ (reference sequence). The CDR3 coding sequence is TGTGCCAGCAGCCTCATATCCAGGGAGCTGTTTTTT. It is translated as CASSLISRELFF. Looking up the rest from reference TRBV7-9 and TRBJ2-2 gives the full variable domain: DTGVSQNPRHKITKRGQNVTFRCDPISEHNRLYWYRQTLGQGPEFLTYFQNEAQLEKSRLLSDRFSAERPKGSFSTLEIQRTEQGDSAMYLCASSLISRELFFGEGSRLTVL.

This chain joins TRBV7-8 and TRBJ2-7; D might be TRBD1 (5 bases). V gave up 2 bases and J gave up 6 bases, with 11 bases separating them. The CDR3 contains 13 residues. Germline V gene lookup returns CDR1 SGHVS and CDR2 FQNEAQ. Written as DNA, the CDR3 is TGTGCCAGCAGCTTACCTGACAGCCCCGAGCAGTACTTC. Translating gives CASSLPDSPEQYF.

A remark on this clonotype: One base away lies a much larger clone, so this may be a sequencing read error. The genes are TRBV5-1 and TRBJ2-1, with TRBD1 matching over 9 bases. V was pared by 4 bases and J by 9 bases, with 11 bases of the junction left unmatched. CDR3 length equals 15 residues. Germline values: CDR1 SGHRS, CDR2 YFSETQ. The CDR3 region is CASSPGQGRFSEQFF. The CDR3 DNA sequence: TGCGCCAGCAGCCCCGGACAGGGGAGATTCAGTGAGCAGTTCTTC.

This clonotype was seen at least ten times. The chain links TRBV5-1 to TRBJ1-4, with 8 positions matching TRBD1. Trimming took 3 bases from V and 7 from J; bases not matched to a gene: 8. The germline gives CDR1 SGHRS, CDR2 YFSETQ. CDR3 length: 15 residues. The CDR3: CASSSGQGHREKLFF. In DNA form, the CDR3 reads TGCGCCAGCAGCTCAGGACAGGGCCACCGTGAAAAACTGTTTTTT.

This clonotype has a count of ten or more. This sequence joins TRBV10-1 and TRBJ2-3, with 7 bases identical to TRBD1. CDR3 length equals 17 residues. Germline-derived CDR1 and CDR2 are WNHNN and SYGVQD (reference sequence). V dropped 4 bases and J dropped 6; count of bases not matched to a gene: 16. CDR3 DNA: TGCGCCAGCAGTGTGAACCGGGACAGCCAGCTTAGGGATACGCAGTATTTT. Translating it yields CASSVNRDSQLRDTQYF.

This clonotype was counted at least ten times. The chain is built from TRBV5-6 and TRBJ1-2; 8 bases are shared with TRBD1. V shed 9 bases and J 1 base; nucleotides not matched to a gene: 8. The CDR3 sequence is 14 residues long. The V gene's germline CDR1 is SGHDT and CDR2 YYEEEE. CDR3 amino acids: CATRTGQRNYGYTF. CDR3 DNA: TGTGCCACGCGGACAGGGCAACGTAACTATGGCTACACCTTC.

This clonotype was counted ten times or more. J is TRBJ1-1 and V is TRBV9; the D is unclear. The length of the CDR3 is 15 residues. Per germline, CDR1 SGDLS and CDR2 YYNGEE. The V end lost 4 bases, the J end lost 6 bases, and 19 bases lay between the germline ends. The CDR3 is CASSPGLATLAEAFF. The CDR3 DNA is TGTGCCAGCAGCCCGGGCCTCGCAACACTGGCTGAAGCTTTCTTT.

There are many counts of this clonotype. The rearrangement links TRBV7-2 to TRBJ2-5, with a possible D match to TRBD1 (6 bases). Germline assignment: CDR1 SGHTA and CDR2 FQGNSA. Trimming removed 5 bases from V and 2 bases from J, with 9 bases in between. This CDR3 region has 13 residues. CDR3 in DNA: TGTGCCAGCAGCCAAGGACAGCAAGAGACCCAGTACTTC. It codes for CASSQGQQETQYF.

The chain carries TRBV4-2 and TRBJ2-1; D is possibly TRBD2 (5 bases). CDR1 is LGHNA and CDR2 is YNFKEQ in the germline V gene. Trimming took 5 bases from V and 8 from J, leaving 22 bases between them. This CDR3 contains 16 residues. The CDR3 here is CASSSRTAVRVDEQFF. CDR3 coding DNA: TGTGCCAGCAGCAGCCGGACGGCGGTGAGGGTAGATGAGCAGTTCTTC.

The chain's CDR3 is CATSRGQETQYF. The CDR3 coding sequence is TGTGCCACCAGCAGAGGCCAAGAGACCCAGTACTTC. This chain uses TRBV15 with TRBJ2-5; D is undetermined. The germline gives CDR1 LNHNV, CDR2 YYDKDF (reference sequence). V lost 1 base and J lost 1, with 1 base in between. The CDR3 has 12 amino acids.

The gene calls are TRBV19 and TRBJ1-2, with D unresolved. Looked up from germline, CDR1 is LNHDA and CDR2 is SQIVND (reference sequence). The V end lost 3 bases, the J end lost 2 bases, and 7 bases lay between the germline ends. This CDR3 is built from 13 residues. CDR3 region: CASSMSRNYGYTF. The CDR3 region has the DNA TGTGCCAGTAGTATGTCTCGGAACTATGGCTACACCTTC.

The chain links TRBV6-5 to TRBJ2-1, with 8 bases matching TRBD2. The CDR3 covers 15 residues. Per the germline V gene, CDR1 is MNHEY and CDR2 is SVGAGI. The J segment lost 10 bases and the V segment lost 1 base, leaving 9 bases of the junction unmatched. The CDR3 DNA is TGTGCCAGCAGTTACTATTCGGGAGGGGTCGGGGAGCAGTTCTTC. This codes for CASSYYSGGVGEQFF.

This clonotype was counted a single time. The chain links TRBV10-3 to TRBJ1-1; D unresolved. The CDR3 covers 12 residues. Trimming took 3 bases from V and 2 from J, leaving 4 bases between them. Germline V CDR1 and CDR2: ENHRY, SYGVKD. CDR3 residues: CAISDGNTEAFF. CDR3 nucleotides: TGTGCCATCAGTGACGGAAACACTGAAGCTTTCTTT.

A remark on this clonotype: As the CDR3 is not closed by the conserved phenylalanine or tryptophan, this likely results from a read error. Because the CDR3's place on the DNA is in doubt, the DNA is left out and the CDR3 is given as listed by TCRdb. The rearrangement links TRBV7-9 to TRBJ1-2. Both ends counted, the CDR3 spans 8 residues. Germline V gene lookup returns CDR1 SEHNR and CDR2 FQNEAQ (reference sequence). The CDR3 is CASSYSAG.

J is TRBJ2-7 and V is TRBV24-1; D possibly corresponds to TRBD1 (5 bases). The CDR3 contains 12 residues. From germline, CDR1 is KGHDR and CDR2 SFDVKD. V gave up 6 bases and J gave up 5 bases, with 10 bases separating them. Here the CDR3 reads CATSQGYHEQYF. The CDR3 DNA sequence: TGTGCCACCAGTCAGGGTTACCACGAGCAGTACTTC.

Here the CDR3 reads CASSVGMQYF. CDR3 nucleotide sequence: TGTGCCAGCAGTGTAGGGATGCAGTATTTT. The chain carries TRBV2 and TRBJ2-3; D call uncertain. The CDR3 contains 10 residues. Trimming shortened V by 4 bases and J by 11 bases, and 7 bases separated the two germline ends. Germline V lookup: CDR1 SNHLY, CDR2 FYNNEI. Based on the CDR3 plus reference TRBV2 and TRBJ2-3, the full variable domain is EPEVTQTPSHQVTQMGQEVILRCVPISNHLYFYWYRQILGQKVEFLVSFYNNEISEKSEIFDDQFSVERPDGSNFTLKIRSTKLEDSAMYFCASSVGMQYFGPGTRLTVL.

This clonotype was seen at least ten times. The chain recombines TRBV7-2 with TRBJ1-1; D is unclear. The germline V and J ends were trimmed by 4 bases and 0 bases, with 18 bases remaining between them. Germline V gives CDR1 SGHTA, CDR2 FQGNSA. There are 17 residues in the CDR3. The CDR3 DNA reads as TGTGCCAGCAGCTCATCTCGGGCGGGCAGGATGAACACTGAAGCTTTCTTT. This codes for CASSSSRAGRMNTEAFF.